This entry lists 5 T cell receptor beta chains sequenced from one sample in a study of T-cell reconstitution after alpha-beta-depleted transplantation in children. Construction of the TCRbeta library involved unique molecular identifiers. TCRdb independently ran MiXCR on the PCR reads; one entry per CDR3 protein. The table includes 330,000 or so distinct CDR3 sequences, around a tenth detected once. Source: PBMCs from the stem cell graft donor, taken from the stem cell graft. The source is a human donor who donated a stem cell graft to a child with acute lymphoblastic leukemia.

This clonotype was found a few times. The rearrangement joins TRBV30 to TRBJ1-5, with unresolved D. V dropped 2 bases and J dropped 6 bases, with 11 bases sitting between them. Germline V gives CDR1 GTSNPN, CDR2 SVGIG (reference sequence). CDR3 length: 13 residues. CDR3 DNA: TGTGCCTGGAGTTCCGGGGTTACTCAGCCCCAGCATTTT. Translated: CAWSSGVTQPQHF.

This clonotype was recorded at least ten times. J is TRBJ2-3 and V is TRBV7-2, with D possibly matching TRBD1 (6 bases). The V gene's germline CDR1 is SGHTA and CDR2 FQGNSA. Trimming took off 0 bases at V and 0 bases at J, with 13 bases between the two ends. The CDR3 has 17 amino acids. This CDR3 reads CASSLAERGISTDTQYF. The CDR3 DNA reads TGTGCCAGCAGCTTAGCGGAGAGGGGGATTAGCACAGATACGCAGTATTTT.

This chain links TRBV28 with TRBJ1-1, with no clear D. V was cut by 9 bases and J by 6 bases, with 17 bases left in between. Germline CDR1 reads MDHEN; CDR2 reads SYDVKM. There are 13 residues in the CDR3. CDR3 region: CASTDTEFAEAFF. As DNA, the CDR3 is TGTGCCAGTACCGACACCGAATTCGCTGAAGCTTTCTTT. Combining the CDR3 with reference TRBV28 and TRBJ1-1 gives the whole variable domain DVKVTQSSRYLVKRTGEKVFLECVQDMDHENMFWYRQDPGLGLRLIYFSYDVKMKEKGDIPEGYSVSREKKERFSLILESASTNQTSMYLCASTDTEFAEAFFGQGTRLTVV.

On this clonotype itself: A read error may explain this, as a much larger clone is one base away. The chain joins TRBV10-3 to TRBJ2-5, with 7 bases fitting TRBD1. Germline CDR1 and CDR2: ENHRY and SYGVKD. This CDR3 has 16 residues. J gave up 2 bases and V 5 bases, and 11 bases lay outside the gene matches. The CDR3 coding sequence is TGTGCCATCAGTCAGACAGGGTTCCCGTTACAAGAGACCCAGTACTTC. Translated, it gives CAISQTGFPLQETQYF.

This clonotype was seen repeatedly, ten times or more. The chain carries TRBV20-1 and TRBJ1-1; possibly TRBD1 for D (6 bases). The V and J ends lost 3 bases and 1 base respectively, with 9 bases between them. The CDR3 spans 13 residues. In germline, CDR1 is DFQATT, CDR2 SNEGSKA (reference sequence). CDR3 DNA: TGCAGTGCTAGCTACAGGGAGAACACTGAAGCTTTCTTT. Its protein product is CSASYRENTEAFF.